The clone carrying this T cell receptor (beta chain) was counted at least ten times. What it binds is unknown. Germline CDR1 DFQATT, CDR2 SNEGSKA (reference sequence). The CDR3 has 17 amino acids. Losses at the gene ends were 1 base for V and 3 bases for J; bases not matched to a gene: 11. This entry belongs to a study of T cells in Graves' hyperthyroidism and ophthalmopathy. Whole-study results and caveats: Blood held most thyroid clonotypes expanded above 0.001 frequency.

TCR beta CDR3 region amplification was performed from RNA transcripts. In the first-round RT-PCR of the TCR CDR3, the HTBI primer set was used. TCRdb used MiXCR to reprocess the multiplex PCR reads, holding one entry per CDR3 protein. The table includes about 590,000 distinct CDR3 sequences, 15% to 19% detected once. Hyperthyroidism patients were newly diagnosed, had disease duration under 2 months, and were aged 18 to 65 years. Every diagnosis used clinical symptoms, serum thyroxine and TRAb, thyroid ultrasound and orbital computed tomography. PBMCs came from 10 ml fresh peripheral blood. Input material: blood. The source of this sequence is a woman aged 30 to 39 with Graves' hyperthyroidism. V usage is TRBV20-1 and J usage is TRBJ2-7; 11 nucleotides agree with TRBD2. This CDR3 reads CSARVMGTSGLYYEQYF. CDR3 sequence (DNA): TGCAGTGCTAGAGTAATGGGGACTAGCGGCCTTTACTACGAGCAGTACTTC.